This TCR beta chain was observed in a study of T cells in pancreatic ductal adenocarcinoma. Selected pancreatic ductal adenocarcinoma patients had undergone surgery without neoadjuvant therapy. As concerns this clone: The antigen remains unidentified.

The V segment lost 4 bases and the J segment 4 bases; nucleotides outside the gene matches: 10. The CDR3 is 16 residues long. Germline CDR1 SGHRS, CDR2 YFSETQ. The study's findings and limits: Comparisons of tumor and blood clonality may show falsely lower tumor diversity.

Assay used: immunoSEQ multiplex PCR; TCRdb lists only in-frame clones, some missing. This table has 4,500 to 6,000 clones, around 85% appearing once. This receptor was identified in a human donor with pancreatic ductal adenocarcinoma. The donor label of this sample is uncertain. This rearrangement joins TRBV5-1 to TRBJ2-1; 8 bases fit TRBD1. The sequencing sample was made of pancreatic tumor tissue. The CDR3 DNA sequence: TGCGCCAGCAGCGTCCCCACAGGGGGAGGTTACAATGAGCAGTTCTTC. Its translation: CASSVPTGGGYNEQFF.